This T cell receptor beta chain was sequenced during a study of CD8 T cells in Susac syndrome. After extraction with the RNeasy kit, 0.5 to 1 ug of the RNA was reverse transcribed using random hexamers. A multiplex approach, immunoSEQ multiplex PCR, amplified TCR beta CDR3 across 54 Vbeta and 13 Jbeta. TCRdb reanalysed the immunoSEQ multiplex PCR reads using MiXCR and keeps one entry per CDR3 protein. In the table there are about 70,000 distinct CDR3 sequences, roughly 95% of which are singletons. CDR1 SGHVS and CDR2 FQNEAQ come from the germline V gene. Trimming took 5 bases from V and 5 from J; bases not matched to a gene: 7. This CDR3 is built from 14 residues. High-throughput TCR beta sequencing covered peripheral CD8+ and CD4+ T cells. TEMRA cells were enriched by FACS, while CD8+ and CD4+ T cells were obtained through a negative isolation that was performed magnetically.

The TCR sequence derives from a human donor with multiple sclerosis. The sample taken for sequencing was CD4+ T cells from PBMCs. The chain carries TRBV7-8 and TRBJ1-1, with 8 bases lining up with TRBD1. In nucleotides, the CDR3 is TGTGCCAGCAGCGGAAGGACAGGGCGAACTGAAGCTTTCTTT. Translating it yields CASSGRTGRTEAFF.